A selection of T cell receptor beta chains follows, all from one sample in a study of PD-1 blockade in classical Hodgkin lymphoma. Assay used: immunoSEQ multiplex PCR; TCRdb lists only in-frame clones, some missing. Of some 26,000 clones in the sample, about 93% were seen once. Input material: peripheral blood mononuclear cells (PBMCs). The receptors derive from a human donor with classical Hodgkin lymphoma. Each CDR3 is given with its conserved first and last residue. D genes are given only for firm matches. Size is stated for part of the rows, as once, few or many counts, or as a class when the clone is expanded.

NA	TRBJ1-1	TRBV6-6	NA	CASSPYINLNTEAFF	TGTGCCAGCAGCCCCTACATAAATCTGAACACTGAAGCTTTCTTT
NA	TRBJ1-1	TRBV5-4	TRBD1	CASSPGQGWSEAFF	TGTGCCAGCAGCCCCGGACAGGGGTGGAGTGAAGCTTTCTTT
NA	TRBJ2-7	TRBV5-4	TRBD1	CASSPGDRGLDEQYF	TGTGCCAGCAGCCCAGGGGACAGGGGGCTAGACGAGCAGTACTTC
once	TRBJ2-5	TRBV7-3	TRBD1	CASSQGAQETQYF	TGTGCCAGCAGCCAGGGGGCGCAAGAGACCCAGTACTTC
NA	TRBJ1-2	TRBV7-9	NA	CASSLIGPLYGYTF	TGTGCCAGCAGCTTGATCGGACCCCTCTATGGCTACACCTTC
NA	TRBJ2-3	TRBV7-2	TRBD2	CASSPWGPAGGLADTQYF	TGTGCCAGCAGCCCCTGGGGGCCGGCGGGAGGTTTAGCAGATACGCAGTATTTT
NA	TRBJ1-2	TRBV18	NA	CASSAGQFLIYGYTF	TGTGCCAGCTCAGCCGGACAGTTTTTGATCTATGGCTACACCTTC
NA	TRBJ2-7	TRBV5-4	NA	CASSLGPSDYEQYF	TGTGCCAGCAGCTTGGGACCTAGCGACTACGAGCAGTACTTC
NA	TRBJ1-1	TRBV11-2	NA	CASSFSGPPNTEAFF	TGTGCCAGCAGCTTCTCGGGGCCGCCGAACACTGAAGCTTTCTTT
NA	TRBJ2-3	TRBV18	NA	CASSPLDFTSTDTQYF	TGTGCCAGCTCACCACTTGATTTTACTAGCACAGATACGCAGTATTTT
NA	TRBJ2-7	TRBV19	TRBD2	CASSRLAERYSSYEQYF	TGTGCCAGTAGTAGACTAGCGGAACGATACAGCTCCTACGAGCAGTACTTC
once	TRBJ2-3	TRBV11-2	NA	CASSLGLRITDTQYF	TGTGCCAGCAGCTTAGGGCTCCGAATCACAGATACGCAGTATTTT
few	TRBJ1-1	TRBV30	NA	CAWSPDLDGEAFF	TGTGCCTGGAGTCCGGACCTGGACGGTGAAGCTTTCTTT
NA	TRBJ2-5	TRBV7-3	NA	CASSLMGRASETQYF	TGTGCCAGCAGCTTAATGGGTAGGGCCAGTGAGACCCAGTACTTC
NA	TRBJ2-1	TRBV9	TRBD2	CASSVIAGGPYNEQFF	TGTGCCAGCAGCGTAATAGCGGGAGGGCCCTACAATGAGCAGTTCTTC
NA	TRBJ2-7	TRBV5-6	TRBD1	CASSKGQGITYEQYF	TGTGCCAGCAGCAAGGGACAGGGGATTACCTACGAGCAGTACTTC
NA	TRBJ2-5	TRBV6-1	NA	CASSEVVETQYF	TGTGCCAGCAGTGAAGTAGTTGAGACCCAGTACTTC
NA	TRBJ2-7	TRBV5-1	TRBD1	CASSVTGTGNPYEQYF	TGCGCCAGCAGCGTAACCGGGACAGGAAATCCCTACGAGCAGTACTTC
NA	TRBJ1-5	TRBV6-1	NA	CASSEGNQPQHF	TGTGCCAGCAGTGAAGGAAATCAGCCCCAGCATTTT
NA	TRBJ2-3	TRBV9	TRBD2	CASSPTGTRGTDTQYF	TGTGCCAGCAGCCCAACCGGGACTAGGGGCACAGATACGCAGTATTTT
NA	TRBJ1-1	TRBV4-1	NA	CASSQGPTGRTEAFF	TGCGCCAGCAGCCAAGGTCCCACAGGGAGAACTGAAGCTTTCTTT
NA	TRBJ1-1	TRBV2	NA	CASSEQALGTEAFF	TGTGCCAGCAGTGAACAGGCACTAGGCACTGAAGCTTTCTTT
NA	TRBJ1-2	TRBV7-2	TRBD1	CASRRQGAYGYTF	TGTGCCAGCAGGCGACAGGGGGCCTATGGCTACACCTTC
NA	TRBJ2-6	TRBV18	TRBD1	CASSPWPRGPSSGANVLTF	TGTGCCAGCTCACCATGGCCCAGGGGGCCTAGCTCTGGGGCCAACGTCCTGACTTTC
NA	TRBJ2-7	TRBV11-2	NA	CASSLGVGEQYF	TGTGCCAGCAGCTTAGGGGTTGGCGAGCAGTACTTC
NA	TRBJ1-3	TRBV7-2	NA	CASSLDLSPGNTIYF	TGTGCCAGCAGCTTAGATCTCAGCCCCGGAAACACCATATATTTT
NA	TRBJ2-1	TRBV11-2	TRBD1	CASSPGQASYNEQFF	TGTGCCAGCAGCCCCGGACAGGCCAGCTACAATGAGCAGTTCTTC
NA	TRBJ2-1	TRBV28	TRBD1	CASSLGDSYNEQFF	TGTGCCAGCAGTCTGGGGGACAGTTACAATGAGCAGTTCTTC
NA	TRBJ1-2	TRBV4-3	TRBD1	CASSQQGGLSYGYTF	TGCGCCAGCAGCCAGCAGGGGGGATTGAGCTATGGCTACACCTTC
once	TRBJ2-1	TRBV5-1	NA	CASSLPIRGDHNEQFF	TGCGCCAGCAGCTTGCCTATCCGAGGCGACCACAATGAGCAGTTCTTC
once	TRBJ2-3	TRBV5-4	TRBD2	CASSLGGLEDTQYF	TGTGCCAGCAGCTTGGGAGGACTAGAAGATACGCAGTATTTT
NA	TRBJ2-2	TRBV27	TRBD1	CASSYLDRAKNTGELFF	TGTGCCAGCAGTTACCTGGACAGGGCCAAGAACACCGGGGAGCTGTTTTTT
NA	TRBJ2-2	TRBV4-3	NA	CASSQDLLGAGELFF	TGCGCCAGCAGCCAAGACCTCCTAGGGGCCGGGGAGCTGTTTTTT
NA	TRBJ1-6	TRBV2	TRBD1	CASSYRGDSPLHF	TGTGCCAGCAGTTACAGGGGTGACTCACCCCTCCACTTT
NA	TRBJ2-7	TRBV6-5	NA	CASGAVGEQYF	TGTGCCAGCGGCGCAGTGGGCGAGCAGTACTTC
NA	TRBJ1-4	TRBV20-1	NA	CSAGREELFF	TGCAGTGCTGGGCGGGAGGAACTGTTTTTT
NA	TRBJ1-2	TRBV10-3	TRBD1	CAISGTGSGYTF	TGTGCCATCTCTGGGACAGGGAGTGGCTACACCTTC